This passage covers 25 T cell receptor beta chains from one sample sequenced in a study of cytomegalovirus exposure and HLA in healthy donors. A multiplex PCR was run with 60 Vbeta primers and 13 Jbeta primers. Some clones are missing from TCRdb's copy, which holds only in-frame ones; the method was immunoSEQ multiplex PCR. The data contain approximately 110,000 clones, over 60% of them singletons. Input material: PBMCs. Source of these receptors: a human donor in good health.

V usage is TRBV13 and J usage is TRBJ1-1; 9 bases agree with TRBD1. This CDR3 spans 14 amino acids. Germline V lookup: CDR1 PRHDT, CDR2 FYEKMQ (reference sequence). V was pared by 4 bases and J by 6 bases, with 6 bases of the junction left unmatched. CDR3 sequence (DNA): TGTGCCAGCAGCTCCTGGGACAGGGCCGCTGAAGCTTTCTTT. It is translated as CASSSWDRAAEAFF.

This chain links TRBV7-9 with TRBJ2-3; no clear D. Germline V gene data show CDR1 as SEHNR and CDR2 as FQNEAQ (reference sequence). V was pared by 4 bases and J by 0 bases, with 2 bases between. This CDR3 spans 12 amino acids. This CDR3 reads CASSSSTDTQYF. CDR3 DNA: TGTGCCAGCAGCTCTAGCACAGATACGCAGTATTTT.

The chain is built from TRBV7-8 and TRBJ1-5, with D maybe TRBD1 (6 bases). V lost 4 bases, J lost 0 bases, and 7 bases lay in between. Germline CDR1 is SGHVS and CDR2 is FQNEAQ. There are 14 residues in the CDR3. The CDR3 protein is CASSWTDSNQPQHF. The CDR3 DNA is TGTGCCAGCAGCTGGACAGATAGCAATCAGCCCCAGCATTTT.

V usage is TRBV5-1 and J usage is TRBJ1-4, with a weak D call TRBD1 (6 bases). This CDR3 spans 16 amino acids. CDR1 SGHRS and CDR2 YFSETQ come from the germline V gene. V was pared by 0 bases and J by 3 bases, with 12 bases between. The CDR3 region is CASSLARGLANEKLFF. CDR3 DNA sequence: TGCGCCAGCAGCTTGGCCAGGGGTTTGGCTAATGAAAAACTGTTTTTT.

V and J are TRBV10-3 and TRBJ1-1, with D uncertain. The CDR3 runs to 14 residues. V was trimmed by 4 bases and J by 2 bases, leaving 11 bases between them. Germline CDR1 ENHRY, CDR2 SYGVKD. CDR3 region: CAISGSELNTEAFF. The CDR3 bases are TGTGCCATCAGTGGTTCAGAATTAAACACTGAAGCTTTCTTT.

The chain is built from TRBV5-1 and TRBJ2-5; a possible D gene is TRBD1 (6 bases). Germline V gene sequence: CDR1 SGHRS, CDR2 YFSETQ. The CDR3 spans 14 residues. Trimming took off 5 bases at V and 4 bases at J, with 15 bases between the two ends. The CDR3 here is CASRDADRTETQYF. CDR3 DNA: TGCGCCAGCAGAGATGCGGACAGAACAGAGACCCAGTACTTC. Based on the CDR3 plus reference TRBV5-1 and TRBJ2-5, the full variable domain is KAGVTQTPRYLIKTRGQQVTLSCSPISGHRSVSWYQQTPGQGLQFLFEYFSETQRNKGNFPGRFSGRQFSNSRSEMNVSTLELGDSALYLCASRDADRTETQYFGPGTRLLVL.

This chain links TRBV9 with TRBJ1-1; TRBD1 matches at 7 bases. With 1 base clipped from V and 4 bases from J, the junction kept 7 bases outside the gene matches. This CDR3 has 15 residues. Germline V lookup: CDR1 SGDLS, CDR2 YYNGEE. For the CDR3, the DNA is TGTGCCAGCAGCGTAACAGGGGTCGCAGGCACTGAAGCTTTCTTT. Encoded protein: CASSVTGVAGTEAFF.

The chain is built from TRBV5-6 and TRBJ2-7; weak D call: TRBD1 (6 bases). The CDR3 spans 13 residues. Per germline, CDR1 SGHDT and CDR2 YYEEEE. V dropped 2 bases and J dropped 1 base, with 7 bases sitting between them. The CDR3 DNA reads TGTGCCAGCAGCTTACAGGGTTCCTACGAGCAGTACTTC. Protein sequence: CASSLQGSYEQYF.

J is TRBJ1-1 and V is TRBV18, with a possible D match to TRBD1 (5 bases). V was trimmed by 2 bases and J by 3 bases, leaving 10 bases between them. The CDR3 totals 14 residues. In germline, CDR1 is KGHSH, CDR2 LQKENI. The CDR3 coding sequence is TGTGCCAGCTCACCAAATAGGGGTCACACTGAAGCTTTCTTT. Translation gives CASSPNRGHTEAFF.

This clone is a singleton in its sample. The chain has TRBV12-5 and TRBJ2-3; 8 bases line up with TRBD2. V gave up 5 bases and J gave up 3 bases; unmatched junction bases: 10. CDR1 and CDR2 from the germline V gene are LGHNT and FRNRAP. The CDR3 covers 16 residues. CDR3 in DNA: TGTGCTAGTGGTCACCCCCCGGGAGGGATGACAGATACGCAGTATTTT. Translation: CASGHPPGGMTDTQYF.

Only one count was recorded for this clone. CDR3 amino acids: CASSLGLAGEYNEQFF. Here the CDR3 DNA reads TGTGCCAGCAGTTTAGGACTAGCGGGAGAATACAATGAGCAGTTCTTC. V gene TRBV28 combines with J gene TRBJ2-1; 13 bases agree with TRBD2. Germline V gene lookup returns CDR1 MDHEN and CDR2 SYDVKM. CDR3 length: 16 residues. Trimming cost V 2 bases and J 4 bases; bases outside gene matches: 2. The whole variable domain, filled in from reference TRBV28 and TRBJ2-1, reads DVKVTQSSRYLVKRTGEKVFLECVQDMDHENMFWYRQDPGLGLRLIYFSYDVKMKEKGDIPEGYSVSREKKERFSLILESASTNQTSMYLCASSLGLAGEYNEQFFGPGTRLTVL.

This chain uses TRBV18 with TRBJ1-3; 10 bases match TRBD1. Unmatched junction bases numbered 4, after V lost 0 bases and J lost 2 bases. CDR1 is KGHSH and CDR2 is LQKENI in the germline V gene. This CDR3 region has 17 residues. The CDR3 nucleotides are TGTGCCAGCTCACCACCCCCCGGGACAGGGGCTGGAAACACCATATATTTT. Translating gives CASSPPPGTGAGNTIYF.

V is TRBV5-6 and J is TRBJ1-4; D uncertain. The CDR3 totals 15 residues. Between the trimmed V and J ends, which lost 3 bases and 7 bases, there was a span of 16 bases. Germline-derived CDR1 and CDR2 are SGHDT and YYEEEE. The CDR3 region has the DNA TGTGCCAGCAGCTGGCGGAAGGGAGGCGGTGAAAAACTGTTTTTT. Translating gives CASSWRKGGGEKLFF.

The V call is TRBV6-1, the J call TRBJ2-7, with 15 nucleotides matching TRBD2. V shed 6 bases and J 3 bases; nucleotides not matched to a gene: 3. Germline V lookup: CDR1 MNHNS, CDR2 SASEGT. The CDR3 is 15 amino acids. CDR3 in DNA: TGTGCCAGCAGCCCGGGACTAGCGGGAGGCTACGAGCAGTACTTC. It is translated as CASSPGLAGGYEQYF.

V is TRBV10-1 and J is TRBJ2-2; D is unresolved. This CDR3 has 16 amino acids. V lost 0 bases, J lost 5 bases, and 13 bases lay in between. Per germline, CDR1 WNHNN and CDR2 SYGVQD (reference sequence). The CDR3 DNA follows: TGCGCCAGCAGTGAGTCGGTTCGGTCCAGGACCGGGGAGCTGTTTTTT. As protein: CASSESVRSRTGELFF.

This chain links TRBV10-1 with TRBJ2-1, with a possible D match to TRBD2 (5 bases). Per the germline V gene, CDR1 is WNHNN and CDR2 is SYGVQD (reference sequence). V lost 2 bases and J lost 7, with 15 bases in between. CDR3 size: 15 residues. The CDR3 bases are TGCGCCAGCAGTGAGATCGGGGAAACGGTGAATGAGCAGTTCTTC. This encodes CASSEIGETVNEQFF.

The rearrangement links TRBV30 to TRBJ1-2; TRBD1 agrees at 7 bases. With 0 bases clipped from V and 2 bases from J, the junction kept 3 bases outside the gene matches. This CDR3 is built from 14 residues. Germline CDR1 and CDR2: GTSNPN and SVGIG (reference sequence). This CDR3 reads CAWSVIGGNYGYTF. CDR3 coding DNA: TGTGCCTGGAGTGTAATAGGGGGCAACTATGGCTACACCTTC.

A few counts support this clone. The rearrangement links TRBV18 to TRBJ2-3, with TRBD1 as a possible D gene (6 bases). V was shortened by 3 bases and J by 3 bases, with 19 bases between the two germline ends. This CDR3 has 17 residues. Germline V CDR1 and CDR2: KGHSH, LQKENI. CDR3 nucleotides: TGTGCCAGCTCACCGGTCGCCGGGACAAGTGCGACAGATACGCAGTATTTT. Translating gives CASSPVAGTSATDTQYF. The whole variable domain, filled in from reference TRBV18 and TRBJ2-3, reads NAGVMQNPRHLVRRRGQEARLRCSPMKGHSHVYWYRQLPEEGLKFMVYLQKENIIDESGMPKERFSAEFPKEGPSILRIQQVVRGDSAAYFCASSPVAGTSATDTQYFGPGTRLTVL.

This chain joins TRBV19 and TRBJ2-5; 8 positions match TRBD2. Trimming at V came to 5 bases and at J to 4 bases, leaving 12 bases not matched to a gene. This CDR3 region has 16 residues. Looked up from germline, CDR1 is LNHDA and CDR2 is SQIVND (reference sequence). In DNA, the CDR3 is TGTGCCAGTAGTCCCGGGACTAGGGGGAACCGAGAGACCCAGTACTTC. Translation: CASSPGTRGNRETQYF.

V gene TRBV10-3 combines with J gene TRBJ2-3, with 9 bases matching TRBD2. V was pared by 6 bases and J by 2 bases, with 6 bases of the junction left unmatched. Germline CDR1 is ENHRY and CDR2 is SYGVKD. There are 15 residues in the CDR3. This CDR3 is CAISLTSGLTDTQYF. CDR3 nucleotide sequence: TGTGCCATCAGCCTGACTAGCGGTCTCACAGATACGCAGTATTTT.

The J gene is TRBJ1-5, the V gene TRBV6-1, with TRBD1 as a possible D gene (5 bases). The CDR3 totals 15 residues. V lost 3 bases and J 6 bases, leaving 15 bases between the germline ends. Germline values: CDR1 MNHNS, CDR2 SASEGT. The CDR3 sequence: CASSEDAGKFQPQHF. DNA for the CDR3: TGTGCCAGCAGTGAGGATGCAGGGAAGTTTCAGCCCCAGCATTTT.

CDR3 loop: CASSIPGGYGNTIYF. The CDR3 DNA is TGTGCCAGTAGTATCCCCGGGGGTTATGGAAACACCATATATTTT. The chain has TRBV19 and TRBJ1-3; perhaps TRBD1 as D (5 bases). V lost 3 bases and J 3 bases, leaving 12 bases between the germline ends. The CDR3 runs 15 residues. Germline assignment: CDR1 LNHDA and CDR2 SQIVND (reference sequence).

With regard to this clone: A junction boundary mismatches the germline segment, possibly from a read error. The chain combines TRBV7-9 with TRBJ2-5; TRBD2 agrees at 9 bases. The CDR3 is 16 amino acids. CDR1 is SEHNR, CDR2 FQNEAQ, per germline (reference sequence). The CDR3, as DNA: TGTTCCAGCAGCTTAGGACTAGCGTACCAACAAGAGACCCAGTACTTC. Translation gives CSSSLGLAYQQETQYF.

This clone has more than one count but fewer than ten. The chain has TRBV5-1 and TRBJ2-7; D perhaps matches TRBD1 (6 bases). Trimming removed 2 bases at V and 3 bases at J, with 9 bases between. The CDR3 runs to 13 residues. Germline V CDR1 and CDR2: SGHRS, YFSETQ. The CDR3 bases are TGCGCCAGCAGCTTCGACAGGTTCTACGAGCAGTACTTC. Residues: CASSFDRFYEQYF.

The chain couples TRBV7-3 to TRBJ2-2, with TRBD2 matching over 7 bases. Losses at the gene ends were 5 bases for V and 5 bases for J; bases not matched to a gene: 8. Germline CDR1 SGHTA, CDR2 FQGTGA. The length of the CDR3 is 15 residues. The CDR3 coding sequence is TGTGCCAGCAGCCCACTAGCGACCCAAACCGGGGAGCTGTTTTTT. Translated: CASSPLATQTGELFF.